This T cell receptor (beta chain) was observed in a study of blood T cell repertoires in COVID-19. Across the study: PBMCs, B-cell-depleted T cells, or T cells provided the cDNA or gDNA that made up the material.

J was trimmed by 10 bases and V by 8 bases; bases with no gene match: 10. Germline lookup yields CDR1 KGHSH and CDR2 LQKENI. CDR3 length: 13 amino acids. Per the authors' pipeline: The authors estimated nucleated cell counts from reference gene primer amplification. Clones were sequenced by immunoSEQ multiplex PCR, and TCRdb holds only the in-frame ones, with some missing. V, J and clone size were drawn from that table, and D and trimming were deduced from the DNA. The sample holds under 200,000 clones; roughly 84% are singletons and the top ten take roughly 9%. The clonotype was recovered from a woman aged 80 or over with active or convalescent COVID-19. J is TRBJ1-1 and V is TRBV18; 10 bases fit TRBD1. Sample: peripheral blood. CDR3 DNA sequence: TGTGCCAGCACCCCGGGACAGGGGACAGGAGCTTTCTTT. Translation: CASTPGQGTGAFF.